The rows below give T cell receptor beta chains drawn from one sample of a study of blood T cell repertoires in COVID-19. Profiling relied on immunoSEQ multiplex PCR, and the TCRdb table lists in-frame clones only, not all of them. The table records 250,000 or so clones, around 91% of them present only once. Sequencing used peripheral blood. Receptor source: a woman aged 60 to 75 with COVID-19, enrolled during active disease. Each CDR3 is given with its conserved first and last residue. D genes are given only for firm matches. A row's size may be missing; if present it is once, few, many or a size class.

v_gene,j_gene,d_gene,abundance,CDR3aa,CDR3nt
TRBV6-5,TRBJ1-6,NA,NA,CASKGVRASPLHF,TGTGCCAGCAAGGGGGTGCGGGCTTCACCCCTCCACTTT
TRBV6-6,TRBJ1-1,NA,NA,CASSYSRGDMNTEAFF,TGTGCCAGCAGTTACTCGCGGGGGGACATGAACACTGAAGCTTTCTTT
TRBV10-1,TRBJ1-2,NA,NA,CASSESKREYGYTF,TGCGCCAGCAGTGAGTCGAAAAGGGAGTATGGCTACACCTTC
TRBV14,TRBJ2-7,TRBD1,NA,CASSHPKETGSYEQYF,TGTGCCAGCAGCCACCCGAAAGAGACAGGGTCCTACGAGCAGTACTTC
TRBV9,TRBJ2-7,TRBD2,NA,CASSVEGGQGEQYF,TGTGCCAGCAGCGTAGAGGGAGGGCAGGGCGAGCAGTACTTC
TRBV5-8,TRBJ2-7,NA,NA,CASSLARHEQYF,TGTGCCAGCAGCTTGGCGCGGCACGAGCAGTACTTC
TRBV7-2,TRBJ2-3,TRBD2,few,CASSSGLAGGYADTQYF,TGTGCCAGCAGCTCCGGACTAGCGGGGGGGTATGCAGATACGCAGTATTTT
TRBV7-6,TRBJ2-7,TRBD2,NA,CASSGPGGIEQYF,TGTGCCAGCAGCGGGCCGGGGGGGATCGAGCAGTACTTC
TRBV18,TRBJ1-1,TRBD1,few,CASSGQGDTEAFF,TGTGCCAGCTCAGGACAGGGGGACACTGAAGCTTTCTTT
TRBV4-1,TRBJ1-3,TRBD1,once,CASSQRDSISGNTIYF,TGCGCCAGCAGCCAAAGGGACAGTATCTCTGGAAACACCATATATTTT
TRBV19,TRBJ1-4,TRBD1,NA,CASRRDRGRNEKLFF,TGTGCCAGCCGCCGGGACAGGGGGCGAAATGAAAAACTGTTTTTT
TRBV9,TRBJ2-7,TRBD1,once,CASSVAGQGAYEQYF,TGTGCCAGCAGCGTAGCGGGACAGGGGGCCTACGAGCAGTACTTC
TRBV12-3/TRBV12-4,TRBJ1-2,NA,NA,CASSNPDTNGYTF,TGTGCCAGCAGCAACCCAGATACGAATGGCTACACCTTC
TRBV19,TRBJ1-3,NA,NA,CASKRLRGGSGNTIYF,TGTGCCAGTAAACGGCTAAGAGGGGGCTCTGGAAACACCATATATTTT